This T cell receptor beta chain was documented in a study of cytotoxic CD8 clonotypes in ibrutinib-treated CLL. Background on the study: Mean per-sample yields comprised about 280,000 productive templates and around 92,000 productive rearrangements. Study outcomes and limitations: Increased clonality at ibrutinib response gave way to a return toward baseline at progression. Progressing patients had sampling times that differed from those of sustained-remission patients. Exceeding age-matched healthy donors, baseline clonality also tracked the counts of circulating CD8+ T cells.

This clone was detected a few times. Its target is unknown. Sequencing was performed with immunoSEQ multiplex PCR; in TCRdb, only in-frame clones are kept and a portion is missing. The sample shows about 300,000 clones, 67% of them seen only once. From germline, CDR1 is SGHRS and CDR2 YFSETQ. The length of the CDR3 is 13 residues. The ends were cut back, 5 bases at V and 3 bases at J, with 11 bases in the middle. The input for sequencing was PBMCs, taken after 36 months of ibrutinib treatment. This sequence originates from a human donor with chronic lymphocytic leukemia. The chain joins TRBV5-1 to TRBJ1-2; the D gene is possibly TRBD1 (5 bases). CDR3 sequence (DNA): TGCGCCAGCAGGCCCGGGACGCACTATGGCTACACCTTC. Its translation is CASRPGTHYGYTF. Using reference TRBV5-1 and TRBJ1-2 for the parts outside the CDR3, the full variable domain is KAGVTQTPRYLIKTRGQQVTLSCSPISGHRSVSWYQQTPGQGLQFLFEYFSETQRNKGNFPGRFSGRQFSNSRSEMNVSTLELGDSALYLCASRPGTHYGYTFGSGTRLTVV.